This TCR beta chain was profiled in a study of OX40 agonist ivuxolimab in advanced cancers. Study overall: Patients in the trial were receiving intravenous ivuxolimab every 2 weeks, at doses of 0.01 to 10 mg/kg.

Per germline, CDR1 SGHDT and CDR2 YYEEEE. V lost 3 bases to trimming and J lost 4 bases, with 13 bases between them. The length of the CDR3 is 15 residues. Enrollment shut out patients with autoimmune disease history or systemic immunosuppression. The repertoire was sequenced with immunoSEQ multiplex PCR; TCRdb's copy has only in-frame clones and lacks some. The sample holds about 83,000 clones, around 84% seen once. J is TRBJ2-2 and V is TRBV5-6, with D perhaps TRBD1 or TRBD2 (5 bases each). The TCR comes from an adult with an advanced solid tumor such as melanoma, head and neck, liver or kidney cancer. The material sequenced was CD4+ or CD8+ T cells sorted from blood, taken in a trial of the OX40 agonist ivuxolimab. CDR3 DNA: TGTGCCAGCAGCTGGACGGGACCCAGCACCGGGGAGCTGTTTTTT. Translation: CASSWTGPSTGELFF.